These 31 T cell receptor beta chains were all obtained from the same sample, sequenced in a study of monozygotic twins with inflammatory bowel disease. Reprocessing the 5' RACE reads, TCRdb reports a single entry for every CDR3 protein and omits DNA. Across fewer than 150,000 distinct CDR3 sequences, the top ten clones capture around 2.5% of the sample. Sequences were obtained from blood. The receptors were gathered from a human donor with ulcerative colitis or Crohn's disease, or a healthy co-twin of an affected twin (not recorded which).

This chain uses TRBV11-2 with TRBJ2-7. The CDR3 covers 15 residues. Germline lookup yields CDR1 SGHAT and CDR2 FQNNGV. The CDR3: CASSLAPSSSYEQYF.

This rearrangement joins TRBV20-1 to TRBJ1-5; TCRdb picks TRBD1, but there is no DNA to check that call. CDR3 size: 15 residues. CDR1 DFQATT and CDR2 SNEGSKA come from the germline V gene (reference sequence). The CDR3: CSAKMGLNQIGPQHF.

The chain couples TRBV19 to TRBJ2-7; the TCRdb D gene call, TRBD2, has no DNA to confirm it. CDR1 is LNHDA and CDR2 is SQIVND in the germline V gene (reference sequence). This CDR3 spans 14 amino acids. CDR3 region: CASSPSGRDYEQYF.

The V gene is TRBV27, the J gene TRBJ2-3; TCRdb's D call, TRBD2, is unchecked because there is no DNA. The CDR3 consists of 16 residues. CDR1 MNHEY and CDR2 SMNVEV come from the germline V gene (reference sequence). The CDR3 region is CASSPRIAGNTDTQYF.

The CDR3 reads CSARDSGTSQETQYF. This chain links TRBV20-1 with TRBJ2-5; TCRdb names TRBD1, which stays unverified in the absence of DNA. CDR1 and CDR2 (germline): DFQATT, SNEGSKA (reference sequence). The CDR3 covers 15 residues.

The chain uses TRBV5-4 and TRBJ2-5. The germline V gene has CDR1 SGHNT and CDR2 YYREEE (reference sequence). CDR3 length equals 13 residues. CDR3 loop: CASSLASQETQYF.

V and J are TRBV6-1 and TRBJ2-2; absent DNA, TCRdb's TRBD1 call cannot be checked. Germline CDR1 MNHNS, CDR2 SASEGT. The CDR3 extends over 16 amino acids. The CDR3 spells CASSKRTGQNTGELFF.

This rearrangement joins TRBV5-1 to TRBJ1-1. Germline V gene sequence: CDR1 SGHRS, CDR2 YFSETQ. The length of the CDR3 is 16 residues. The CDR3 protein is CASSLNRGNMNTEAFF.

The CDR3 region is CSARDRADNQPQHF. This chain joins TRBV20-1 and TRBJ1-5. The germline V gene encodes CDR1 DFQATT and CDR2 SNEGSKA (reference sequence). This CDR3 comprises 14 residues.

CDR3 residues: CASSFGGSGNTIYF. J is TRBJ1-3 and V is TRBV7-2. The CDR3 sequence is 14 residues long. The germline V gene encodes CDR1 SGHTA and CDR2 FQGNSA.

The chain links TRBV5-1 to TRBJ2-1; TCRdb reports TRBD1, a call that lacks DNA to check it against. From germline, CDR1 is SGHRS and CDR2 YFSETQ. CDR3 length: 12 amino acids. CDR3 loop: CASSFRAAEQFF.

The chain is built from TRBV7-9 and TRBJ1-1; TCRdb designates TRBD1, a call that cannot be tested without DNA. This CDR3 has 15 amino acids. Germline assignment: CDR1 SEHNR and CDR2 FQNEAQ (reference sequence). CDR3 loop: CASSPPSRGETEAFF. Full variable domain (outside the CDR3, taken from reference TRBV7-9 and TRBJ1-1): DTGVSQNPRHKITKRGQNVTFRCDPISEHNRLYWYRQTLGQGPEFLTYFQNEAQLEKSRLLSDRFSAERPKGSFSTLEIQRTEQGDSAMYLCASSPPSRGETEAFFGQGTRLTVV.

The rearrangement joins TRBV5-1 to TRBJ2-7; there is no DNA to check the TCRdb D call of TRBD1. CDR3 length: 15 amino acids. In germline, CDR1 is SGHRS, CDR2 YFSETQ. This CDR3 is CASSSDRSGPYEQYF.

The chain couples TRBV3-1 to TRBJ1-5. This CDR3 spans 14 amino acids. The germline CDR1 and CDR2 sequences are LGHDT and YNNKEL (reference sequence). The CDR3 protein is CASSQGASNQPQHF.

The chain employs TRBV29-1 and TRBJ1-5; TCRdb calls TRBD1, which cannot be checked without DNA. The V gene's germline CDR1 is SQVTM and CDR2 ANQGSEA. The CDR3 length is 12 residues. The CDR3 region is CSVGQGKQPQHF.

The rearrangement joins TRBV24-1 to TRBJ1-1; the D gene TCRdb calls, TRBD1, cannot be checked with no DNA. This CDR3 region has 16 residues. Germline-derived CDR1 and CDR2 are KGHDR and SFDVKD. The chain's CDR3 is CASWRQGVQSNTEAFF.

The chain recombines TRBV30 with TRBJ2-5; TCRdb gives TRBD2 as the D gene, but with no DNA this cannot be confirmed. Germline CDR1 is GTSNPN and CDR2 is SVGIG (reference sequence). The CDR3 loop spans 15 amino acids. The CDR3 spells CAWSRPSGYQETQYF.

This rearrangement joins TRBV4-3 to TRBJ1-6; TCRdb calls TRBD1, which cannot be checked without DNA. The V gene's germline CDR1 is LGHNA and CDR2 YSLEER. This CDR3 comprises 17 residues. CDR3 region: CASSQDPPSSYNSPLHF.

This sequence joins TRBV7-9 and TRBJ2-3; checking the TCRdb D call of TRBD1 is not possible without DNA. There are 15 residues in the CDR3. Germline CDR1 and CDR2: SEHNR and FQNEAQ (reference sequence). CDR3 residues: CASSIRQGATDTQYF.

V is TRBV18 and J is TRBJ1-5. Looked up from germline, CDR1 is KGHSH and CDR2 is LQKENI. CDR3 length: 16 residues. The CDR3 sequence: CASSPQAGYSNQPQHF.

This chain links TRBV6-1 with TRBJ2-2; as DNA is missing, the TRBD2 call by TCRdb cannot be tested. This CDR3 is 17 amino acids long. Germline-derived CDR1 and CDR2 are MNHNS and SASEGT. The CDR3 is CASRDHGGPWNTGELFF.

The CDR3: CASSLFRRGSSNEQYF. The chain has TRBV14 and TRBJ2-7; checking the TCRdb D call of TRBD2 is not possible without DNA. CDR1 and CDR2 from the germline V gene are SGHDN and FVKESK. The CDR3 is made up of 16 amino acids. Full variable domain (rest looked up from reference TRBV14 and TRBJ2-7): EAGVTQFPSHSVIEKGQTVTLRCDPISGHDNLYWYRRVMGKEIKFLLHFVKESKQDESGMPNNRFLAERTGGTYSTLKVQPAELEDSGVYFCASSLFRRGSSNEQYFGPGTRLTVT.

The gene calls are TRBV9 and TRBJ2-1; TCRdb selects TRBD2, and the lack of DNA leaves this call unchecked. There are 16 residues in the CDR3. Germline assignment: CDR1 SGDLS and CDR2 YYNGEE. CDR3 loop: CASSVGIWERANEQFF.

The rearrangement joins TRBV11-2 to TRBJ2-6. The CDR3 spans 15 residues. Germline values: CDR1 SGHAT, CDR2 FQNNGV. The CDR3 loop reads CASSPHRSGANVLTF.

The J gene is TRBJ1-4, the V gene TRBV6-6; TCRdb's D call of TRBD1 is untestable without DNA. The V gene's germline CDR1 is MNHNY and CDR2 SVGAGI (reference sequence). This CDR3 has 13 residues. CDR3 region: CASSRRQGEKLFF.

This CDR3 reads CASSFTTNQPQHF. V usage is TRBV7-2 and J usage is TRBJ1-5. The CDR3 extends over 13 amino acids. Germline CDR1 and CDR2: SGHTA and FQGNSA.

The CDR3 is CSARQENNQPQHF. The chain is built from TRBV20-1 and TRBJ1-5. Germline CDR1 DFQATT, CDR2 SNEGSKA (reference sequence). The CDR3 extends over 13 amino acids.

The chain links TRBV18 to TRBJ2-1; TCRdb picks TRBD1, but there is no DNA to check that call. Germline V CDR1 and CDR2: KGHSH, LQKENI. The CDR3 is 16 amino acids. The CDR3 spells CASSPKGHSSNNEQFF.

The J gene is TRBJ1-6, the V gene TRBV27. CDR1 and CDR2 (germline): MNHEY, SMNVEV (reference sequence). The CDR3 spans 13 residues. CDR3: CASSSVGREPLHF.

J is TRBJ2-6 and V is TRBV7-8; TCRdb reports TRBD2, a call that lacks DNA to check it against. Germline V CDR1 and CDR2: SGHVS, FQNEAQ. The CDR3 has 13 residues. CDR3 amino acids: CASYKVMGSFLTF.

The V and J genes are TRBV4-3 and TRBJ2-1; the TCRdb D gene call, TRBD2, has no DNA to confirm it. Per the germline V gene, CDR1 is LGHNA and CDR2 is YSLEER. This CDR3 is built from 16 residues. The CDR3 spells CASSQSQRGTYNEQFF.